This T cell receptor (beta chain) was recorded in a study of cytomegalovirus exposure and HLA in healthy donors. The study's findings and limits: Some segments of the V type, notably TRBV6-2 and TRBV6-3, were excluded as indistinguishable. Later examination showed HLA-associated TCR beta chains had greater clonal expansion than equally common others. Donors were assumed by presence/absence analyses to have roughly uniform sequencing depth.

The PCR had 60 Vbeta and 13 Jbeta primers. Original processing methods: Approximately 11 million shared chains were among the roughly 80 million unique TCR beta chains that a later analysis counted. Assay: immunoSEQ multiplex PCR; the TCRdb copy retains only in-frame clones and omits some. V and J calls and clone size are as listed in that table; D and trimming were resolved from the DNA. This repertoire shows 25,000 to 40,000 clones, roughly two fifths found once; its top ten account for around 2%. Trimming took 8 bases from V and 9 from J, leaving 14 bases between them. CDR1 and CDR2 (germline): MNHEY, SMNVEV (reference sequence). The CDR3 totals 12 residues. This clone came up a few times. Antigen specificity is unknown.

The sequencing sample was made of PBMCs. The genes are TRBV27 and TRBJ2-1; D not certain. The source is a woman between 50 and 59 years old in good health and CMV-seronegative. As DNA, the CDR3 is TGTGCCAGCGCAAGAGGTCGCGGTGAGCAGTTCTTC. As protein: CASARGRGEQFF.